These 17 T cell receptor beta chains came from one sample sequenced in a study of graft-versus-host responses after intestinal transplantation. Data came from immunoSEQ multiplex PCR; TCRdb stores just in-frame clones and leaves some out. The sample shows approximately 99,000 clones, 91% of them seen only once. These receptors have no known antigen. The input for sequencing was unstimulated CD4+ T cells sorted from spleen or lymph node cells, taken before transplant. The receptor source for this set is a human donor who was the organ donor for an intestinal transplant.

This chain joins TRBV30 and TRBJ2-7, with TRBD2 matching 8 bases. The germline CDR1 and CDR2 sequences are GTSNPN and SVGIG (reference sequence). With V trimmed by 2 bases and J by 3 bases, 6 bases remained unmatched. The CDR3 has 14 residues. As DNA, the CDR3 is TGTGCCTGGAGTCGGGTAGCGGGGAACTACGAGCAGTACTTC. As protein: CAWSRVAGNYEQYF.

This clone was recorded once. The chain is built from TRBV9 and TRBJ2-7; D possibly corresponds to TRBD1 (5 bases). Trimming took off 0 bases at V and 1 base at J, with 11 bases between the two ends. Germline loops: CDR1 SGDLS, CDR2 YYNGEE. There are 15 residues in the CDR3. CDR3 sequence: CASSVGRQGSYEQYF. CDR3 nucleotide sequence: TGTGCCAGCAGCGTAGGGCGGCAGGGATCCTACGAGCAGTACTTC.

This clone was counted a few times. The chain employs TRBV7-9 and TRBJ1-2; D ambiguous. The germline V gene has CDR1 SEHNR and CDR2 FQNEAQ (reference sequence). V was trimmed by 1 base and J by 3 bases, leaving 6 bases between them. CDR3 size: 13 residues. The CDR3 DNA reads TGTGCCAGCAGCTTAGTACAGCACTATGGCTACACCTTC. This gives the protein CASSLVQHYGYTF.

In the case of this clone: The junction does not match germline at one end; this may be a read error. Other DNA sequences in this specimen translate into the identical CDR3. The chain uses TRBV18 and TRBJ1-3; D is ambiguous. Germline assignment: CDR1 KGHSH and CDR2 LQKENI. The CDR3 has 16 residues. The DNA of the CDR3 is TGCGCCAGCTCACTCCCTCGACTGTCCTCTGGAAACACCATATATTTT. Translating it yields CASSLPRLSSGNTIYF.

The gene calls are TRBV7-3 and TRBJ1-1; D is ambiguous. The germline gives CDR1 SGHTA, CDR2 FQGTGA. The CDR3 extends over 13 amino acids. V lost 4 bases and J 0 bases, leaving 6 bases between the germline ends. The CDR3 region is CASSSYLNTEAFF. The DNA of the CDR3 is TGTGCCAGCAGCTCTTACTTGAACACTGAAGCTTTCTTT.

The chain is built from TRBV6-5 and TRBJ1-5; weak D call: TRBD1 (5 bases). Germline loops: CDR1 MNHEY, CDR2 SVGAGI. The CDR3 is 14 amino acids. Trimming took 3 bases from V and 9 from J, leaving 15 bases between them. CDR3 nucleotide sequence: TGTGCCAGCAGTTATTCAACAGGAGATGGGCCCCAGCATTTT. Its translation: CASSYSTGDGPQHF.

The chain couples TRBV7-2 to TRBJ2-1; D is possibly TRBD1 (5 bases). Trimming removed 5 bases from V and 3 bases from J, with 14 bases in between. The CDR3 is 15 amino acids. Germline CDR1 reads SGHTA; CDR2 reads FQGNSA. The DNA for the CDR3 is TGTGCCAGCAGCCGACTTTTGGGGCTCTACAATGAGCAGTTCTTC. Amino acids: CASSRLLGLYNEQFF.

This sequence joins TRBV6-5 and TRBJ2-1, with 7 positions matching TRBD1. Per germline, CDR1 MNHEY and CDR2 SVGAGI. The CDR3 is 14 amino acids. V shed 6 bases and J 1 base; nucleotides not matched to a gene: 3. CDR3 in amino acids: CASSGQVSYNEQFF. Written as DNA, the CDR3 is TGTGCCAGCAGCGGACAGGTTTCCTACAATGAGCAGTTCTTC.

The rearrangement links TRBV4-2 to TRBJ1-5, with D possibly matching TRBD1 (6 bases). This CDR3 is 13 amino acids long. The germline V gene encodes CDR1 LGHNA and CDR2 YNFKEQ. V was trimmed by 2 bases and J by 5 bases, leaving 7 bases between them. CDR3 residues: CASSQTGYQPQHF. The CDR3 DNA sequence: TGTGCCAGCAGCCAAACAGGGTATCAGCCCCAGCATTTT.

This chain connects TRBV15 to TRBJ1-2; D remains unclear. The CDR3 length is 13 residues. Trimming removed 0 bases from V and 6 bases from J, with 8 bases in between. In germline, CDR1 is LNHNV, CDR2 YYDKDF (reference sequence). Here the CDR3 DNA reads TGTGCCACCAGCAGAGAGGCCCAAGATGGCTACACCTTC. Translation: CATSREAQDGYTF.

The chain links TRBV4-2 to TRBJ2-2, with 14 bases aligning to TRBD2. V dropped 7 bases and J dropped 4; count of bases not matched to a gene: 2. The CDR3 runs 15 residues. The germline CDR1 and CDR2 sequences are LGHNA and YNFKEQ. The CDR3 loop is CASTGLAGGTGELFF. DNA of the CDR3: TGTGCCAGCACCGGACTAGCGGGAGGCACCGGGGAGCTGTTTTTT.

The rearrangement links TRBV4-2 to TRBJ2-7; D possibly corresponds to TRBD2 (5 bases). Germline V gives CDR1 LGHNA, CDR2 YNFKEQ. This CDR3 is 17 amino acids long. Trimming removed 0 bases from V and 6 bases from J, with 21 bases in between. The CDR3 coding sequence is TGTGCCAGCAGCCAAGATAAGTGGGAGCTACCTCCGGGCGAGCAGTACTTC. It codes for CASSQDKWELPPGEQYF.

The CDR3 protein is CASSYRGQGKAFF. CDR3 nucleotide sequence: TGTGCCAGCAGCTATAGGGGACAGGGGAAAGCTTTCTTT. The gene calls are TRBV7-2 and TRBJ1-1; 10 positions agree with TRBD1. J gave up 9 bases and V 4 bases, and 5 bases lay outside the gene matches. CDR1 and CDR2 from the germline V gene are SGHTA and FQGNSA. The length of the CDR3 is 13 residues.

The CDR3 is CASSLSLTGRSRGLFF. The CDR3 DNA follows: TGTGCCAGCAGTTTATCTCTGACAGGGCGTTCCCGCGGACTGTTTTTT. The chain employs TRBV27 and TRBJ1-4; 7 bases agree with TRBD1. Germline loops: CDR1 MNHEY, CDR2 SMNVEV (reference sequence). V dropped 0 bases and J dropped 13; count of bases not matched to a gene: 14. This CDR3 spans 16 amino acids.

The V call is TRBV25-1, the J call TRBJ1-4; possibly TRBD1 for D (6 bases). CDR3 length equals 14 residues. Trimming took off 6 bases at V and 4 bases at J, with 12 bases between the two ends. Germline CDR1 is MGHDK and CDR2 is SYGVNS. DNA for the CDR3: TGTGCCAGCAGCAAGAACAGGGTTAATGAAAAACTGTTTTTT. Its protein is CASSKNRVNEKLFF.

The genes are TRBV2 and TRBJ1-1; maybe TRBD1 (5 bases). Trimming stripped 1 base from V and 11 bases from J, with 14 bases between. The length of the CDR3 is 13 residues. Germline assignment: CDR1 SNHLY and CDR2 FYNNEI. CDR3 bases: TGTGCCAGCAGTGAAGAGGGGAGGGGTGATGCTTTCTTT. This translates into CASSEEGRGDAFF.

The chain links TRBV6-5 to TRBJ2-5; a weak D match, TRBD2 (5 bases). The V gene lost 6 bases and the J gene lost 7 bases, with 15 bases spanning the gap. The germline V gene has CDR1 MNHEY and CDR2 SVGAGI. The CDR3 covers 13 residues. CDR3 region: CASSSSGYGTQYF. The CDR3 nucleotides are TGTGCCAGCAGCTCCAGCGGTTATGGGACCCAGTACTTC.